This T cell receptor (beta chain) was recovered during a study of blood T cell repertoires in COVID-19. Study at large: The United States, Italy and Spain supplied acute and convalescent COVID-19 samples. PBMCs, B-cell-depleted T cells, or T cells provided the cDNA or gDNA that made up the material.

Per the germline V gene, CDR1 is SGHRS and CDR2 is YFSETQ. Trimming cost V 6 bases and J 3 bases, with 21 bases left between them. This CDR3 comprises 16 residues. The authors' processing: Researchers report that nucleated cell counts were estimated from reference gene primer amplification. Repertoires were generated with immunoSEQ multiplex PCR, while TCRdb's copy carries only in-frame clones and drops some. V, J and clone size derive from that table, while D and trimming were established from the DNA sequence. The sample has about 180,000 clones, less than 90% seen once; the top ten hold about 8.3%. The Seattle site enrolled patients during active infection and followed them longitudinally.

This sequence originates from a woman in her 70s with COVID-19, enrolled during active disease. The chain has TRBV5-1 and TRBJ1-1; possibly TRBD1 for D (6 bases). The sample was peripheral blood. The CDR3 spells CASNQGPQSPDTEAFF. In DNA, the CDR3 is TGCGCCAGCAACCAGGGGCCGCAGAGCCCGGACACTGAAGCTTTCTTT.